The 8 T cell receptor beta chains presented below share a single source sample, sequenced in a study of hypomethylating agent response in myelodysplastic syndrome. Generated by immunoSEQ multiplex PCR, the TCRdb table keeps only in-frame clones and is missing some. In the table there are about 1,600 clones, 83% of which are singletons. The sequences come from bone marrow, collected before or after starting hypomethylating agent treatment for myelodysplastic syndrome (not recorded which). The receptors come from a human donor with myelodysplastic syndrome.

The V gene is TRBV2, the J gene TRBJ2-7; a possible D gene is TRBD1 (6 bases). Germline CDR1 reads SNHLY; CDR2 reads FYNNEI. V lost 4 bases and J lost 0, with 10 bases in between. The CDR3 has 14 residues. The chain's CDR3 is CASSGQEFSYEQYF. The CDR3 nucleotides read TGTGCCAGCAGTGGACAGGAGTTCTCCTACGAGCAGTACTTC.

The chain carries TRBV18 and TRBJ2-7; the match to TRBD1 covers 7 bases. Germline V gene lookup returns CDR1 KGHSH and CDR2 LQKENI. With V trimmed by 3 bases and J by 2 bases, 7 bases remained unmatched. The CDR3 extends over 15 amino acids. DNA of the CDR3: TGTGCCAGCTCACCCCAGGGGGATACTACCTACGAGCAGTACTTC. This translates into CASSPQGDTTYEQYF.

The chain uses TRBV6-1 and TRBJ2-6; a possible D gene is TRBD2 (6 bases). Germline V gene lookup returns CDR1 MNHNS and CDR2 SASEGT. This CDR3 contains 17 residues. V lost 1 base and J 0 bases, leaving 10 bases between the germline ends. CDR3 in DNA: TGTGCCAGCAGTGAAGTCAGCGGGTTCTCTGGGGCCAACGTCCTGACTTTC. This gives the protein CASSEVSGFSGANVLTF.

The chain joins TRBV4-3 to TRBJ2-1; 7 bases are shared with TRBD1. The CDR3 extends over 15 amino acids. Germline lookup yields CDR1 LGHNA and CDR2 YSLEER. The V and J ends lost 4 bases and 7 bases, in that order; junction bases with no gene match: 10. For the CDR3, the DNA is TGCGCCAGCAGCCTATACCACAGGGGCGGGAATGAGCAGTTCTTC. Encoded protein: CASSLYHRGGNEQFF.

The chain uses TRBV6-5 and TRBJ1-2, with TRBD1 identical over 8 bases. CDR3 size: 14 residues. Germline loops: CDR1 MNHEY, CDR2 SVGAGI. Losses at the gene ends were 6 bases for V and 7 bases for J; bases not matched to a gene: 10. CDR3 nucleotide sequence: TGTGCCAGCAGCCTAGGGGCAGGGGGCGGTGGCTACACCTTC. It yields the protein CASSLGAGGGGYTF.

The J gene is TRBJ1-2, the V gene TRBV29-1, with a possible D match to TRBD1 (5 bases). The CDR3 is 14 residues long. The germline V gene encodes CDR1 SQVTM and CDR2 ANQGSEA. Trimming pared 2 bases from V and 2 bases from J, leaving 12 bases between. Here the CDR3 reads CSVEKGEGNYGYTF. The CDR3 nucleotides are TGCAGCGTTGAAAAAGGGGAGGGGAACTATGGCTACACCTTC.

This chain joins TRBV5-6 and TRBJ1-5, with 8 bases identical to TRBD1. The CDR3 is 15 amino acids. With V trimmed by 3 bases and J by 10 bases, 12 bases remained unmatched. Germline V gene data show CDR1 as SGHDT and CDR2 as YYEEEE. DNA of the CDR3: TGTGCCAGCAGCTCAGATTTGGACAGGGCCTTACCCCAGCATTTT. Translation gives CASSSDLDRALPQHF.

The chain links TRBV7-9 to TRBJ1-1; D is unclear. Germline loops: CDR1 SEHNR, CDR2 FQNEAQ (reference sequence). Trimming removed 5 bases at V and 3 bases at J, with 10 bases between. The CDR3 runs 13 residues. CDR3 DNA sequence: TGTGCCAGCAGCATAACAAGATACACTGAAGCTTTCTTT. Translating it yields CASSITRYTEAFF.